This T cell receptor beta chain was sequenced in a study of blood T cells in healthy people across ages. Study observations and caveats: A roughly linear age-dependent decrease characterized TCR beta diversity per million T cells.

This clonotype was recorded at least ten times. Its specificity is not known. The germline V gene has CDR1 LNHNV and CDR2 YYDKDF (reference sequence). V gave up 5 bases and J gave up 5 bases, with 12 bases separating them. The CDR3 runs 13 residues. Alongside a J-beta primer mix, a sample-barcoded 5' primer served in a second PCR lasting 7 to 11 cycles. Template switching added a 12-random-nucleotide identifier to every cDNA molecule. TCRdb fed the 5' RACE reads into MiXCR, producing one record per CDR3 protein. The table shows about 650,000 distinct CDR3 sequences, with approximately 29% occurring only once.

Sequences were obtained from blood. The sequence was obtained from a woman older than 75 in good health. V usage is TRBV15 and J usage is TRBJ2-5; no definite D call. As DNA, the CDR3 is TGTGCCACCAGCGGTGCGTCTGGGGAGACCCAGTACTTC. Translating gives CATSGASGETQYF.